This T cell receptor beta chain was identified in a study of blood T cell repertoires in COVID-19 (dated by TCRdb to about 2020). Context from the whole study: Samples from collaborators originated in the United States, Italy and Spain and spanned both the acute and convalescent phases of COVID-19. The prospective study material was composed of cDNA or gDNA derived from T cells, B-cell-depleted T cells, or PBMCs. The dataset comprised deeply sampled blood TCRbeta repertoires from subjects exposed to, actively infected with, or recovered from COVID-19. A freely available public database, intended as a resource for researchers studying the immune response to SARS-CoV-2, is where the repertoires were released. Samples were obtained from the ongoing ImmuneRACE study (first 160 participants) and from about 1,300 subjects provided by 6 global collaborators. Sample metadata almost always included a de-identified subject ID, COVID-19 status, age in years and sex. Where available, HLA class I and class II types were taken from metadata supplied by the sample provider and were not determined by assay-based typing.

Worth noting for this clone: What this receptor recognizes is not known. Base qualities were left out, and no much larger clone turns up one base away.

TCRbeta CDR3 regions were amplified from genomic DNA using the immunoSEQ Assay, a bias-controlled multiplex PCR. The study's own analysis went as follows. Nucleated cell counts per sample were estimated from amplification of reference gene primers within the assay. Sequence reads were collapsed and filtered to measure the absolute abundance of every unique TCRbeta CDR3 rearrangement. Productive Simpson clonality was computed per sample as the square root of Simpson's diversity index over productive rearrangements. This immuneACCESS table, as held by TCRdb, lists in-frame sequences with V and J called but not all clones. Of the missing ones, under half trace to an unresolved V gene in checked studies; the others have no known cause. V and J calls and clone size follow that table, whereas D and trimming were derived from the DNA. This sample gives tens of thousands of clones in total; roughly four fifths of them show up just once. The top ten clonotypes cover roughly a tenth of the sample.

Points the paper makes about the study in general: The quantity of clinical and demographic metadata differed by source and by participant and was supplied without curation.

Each collaborating institution followed its own protocols to collect whole blood in K2EDTA tubes. Collaborator samples were shipped for TCRbeta analysis as frozen whole blood, isolated PBMCs, or DNA extracted from either sample type. From the cysteine up to the phenylalanine, the CDR3 has a length of 15 residues. Only CDR3 DNA remains: 45 bases, in frame from the first base. The germline V gene provides CDR1 SGDLS and CDR2 YYNGEE. Trimming at the junction amounts to 4 bases on V and 4 bases on J, and the germline ends lie 16 bases apart. This sequence originates from a man aged 60-69 years with acute or convalescent COVID-19. The sequence links TRBV9 to TRBJ2-3, and perhaps TRBD2 as D gene, on 6 matching bases. Source material: peripheral blood. The DNA sequence is given as TGTGCCAGCAGCCCCCGACTAGAAGGGTCAGATACGCAGTATTTT. The encoded protein is CASSPRLEGSDTQYF.